The 6 T cell receptor beta chains presented below share a single source sample, sequenced in a study of blood T cell repertoires in COVID-19. The data were produced by immunoSEQ multiplex PCR, yet TCRdb's version contains in-frame clones alone and is incomplete. Of about 270,000 clones listed, 90% are singletons. Material: PBMCs or T cells enriched from blood (not recorded which). These receptor sequences come from a woman aged 25 to 39 with acute COVID-19.

The genes are TRBV2 and TRBJ1-6; D is possibly TRBD1 (6 bases). Germline loops: CDR1 SNHLY, CDR2 FYNNEI. This CDR3 comprises 12 residues. Trimming pared 9 bases from V and 7 bases from J, leaving 10 bases between. The CDR3 loop is CARQGSNSPLHF. Written as DNA, the CDR3 is TGTGCCAGACAGGGATCGAATTCACCCCTCCACTTT.

The chain combines TRBV14 with TRBJ1-4; TRBD1 matches at 7 bases. V shed 0 bases, J shed 8 bases, and the junction held 15 bases outside the gene matches. The germline V gene encodes CDR1 SGHDN and CDR2 FVKESK. There are 18 residues in the CDR3. The CDR3 DNA is TGTGCCAGCAGCCAAGATCTCTGGACAGGTGACCTGCGGGAAAAACTGTTTTTT. This translates into CASSQDLWTGDLREKLFF.

This chain connects TRBV10-3 to TRBJ2-3; weak D call: TRBD2 (5 bases). Germline assignment: CDR1 ENHRY and CDR2 SYGVKD. The length of the CDR3 is 13 residues. Between the trimmed V and J ends, which lost 8 bases and 6 bases, there was a span of 15 bases. The CDR3 sequence: CAIALEQVDTQYF. In nucleotides, the CDR3 is TGTGCCATCGCACTAGAACAAGTCGATACGCAGTATTTT.

V gene TRBV5-1 combines with J gene TRBJ2-7, with 7 positions matching TRBD1. This CDR3 is built from 11 residues. Trimming cost V 7 bases and J 6 bases; bases outside gene matches: 4. Germline CDR1 and CDR2: SGHRS and YFSETQ. The CDR3 loop is CASHSGGEQYF. In DNA, the CDR3 is TGCGCCAGCCACTCAGGGGGCGAGCAGTACTTC.

The V and J genes are TRBV29-1 and TRBJ2-3, with D tentatively TRBD2 (6 bases). Trimming stripped 4 bases from V and 0 bases from J, with 17 bases between. The CDR3 has 16 residues. The germline CDR1 and CDR2 sequences are SQVTM and ANQGSEA. Here the CDR3 DNA reads TGCAGCGTTGGCGGACTGCTAGCGCTGAGCACAGATACGCAGTATTTT. Translating gives CSVGGLLALSTDTQYF.

This chain connects TRBV28 to TRBJ2-1; D is possibly TRBD1 (5 bases). The V gene's germline CDR1 is MDHEN and CDR2 SYDVKM. V was shortened by 8 bases and J by 1 base, with 12 bases between the two germline ends. There are 14 residues in the CDR3. In DNA form, the CDR3 reads TGTGCCAGCCACGACTCAGGGTCCTACAATGAGCAGTTCTTC. Residues: CASHDSGSYNEQFF.